Described below is a single TCR beta chain sequence and its context. Its antigen is currently unknown. The data belong to a study of T-cell memory formation after mild COVID-19. Study-level information: TCR clusters largely stayed donor specific.

Losses at the gene ends were 6 bases for V and 1 base for J; bases not matched to a gene: 18. CDR3 length: 19 amino acids. Germline V lookup: CDR1 MNHNY, CDR2 SVGAGI (reference sequence). Findings of the study overall: CD4+ clones that contracted lay mainly in CM and EM; CD8+ ones lay in EMRA. The appearance of some responding clones in pre-infection memory suggested that cross-reactive memory joined.

A 5'RACE reaction primed in the constant segment made cDNA libraries of TCR alpha and TCR beta, and these carried sample barcodes and UMIs. TCRdb reprocessed the 5' RACE reads with MiXCR, giving one entry per CDR3 protein. In the table there are around 110,000 distinct CDR3 sequences, about 15% of which are singletons. The receptor's source is an adult woman who had mild COVID-19 (a few samples of this study predate the infection). Cell type and time point are not known. Sequenced material: PBMCs or a T cell subset sorted from them (not recorded which). The chain combines TRBV6-6 with TRBJ1-1; 9 nucleotides agree with TRBD1. In DNA form, the CDR3 reads TGTGCCAGCAGCCTAGGGTTCTACAGGGGGCCTCACCCGAACACTGAAGCTTTCTTT. As protein: CASSLGFYRGPHPNTEAFF.